This T cell receptor (beta chain) was profiled in a study of shared clonotypes between healthy human individuals (TCRdb year 2020). Study-wide context: Three men and two women, aged 18 to 49 years, made up the cohort. Different laboratories and diverse techniques were used to prepare libraries and sequence TCR repertoires, to increase sequencing depth and limit assay-specific biases. Each donor's leukapheresis produced roughly between roughly 0.85 and 10 billion PBMCs. To estimate repertoire size and how much clonotypes are shared between individuals, the study performed deep sequencing of blood TCR repertoires from a few healthy adults. For each donor, CD4 naive and CD4 memory were each given three plates, CD8 naive was given two plates, and CD8 memory was given one plate.

The donors were healthy, HIV-negative adults who had no recently reported acute infections or vaccinations. Every donor was a Caucasian adult residing in Nashville, Tennessee, USA. CD4+ T cells were enriched by magnetic negative selection, after which naive cells were positively selected on CD45RA and the negative fraction was taken as the memory subset. Blood was obtained by leukapheresis, after which PBMCs were separated by Ficoll-Histopaque density gradient centrifugation and cryopreserved in liquid nitrogen vapor phase. Analytical flow cytometry was used to check the purity and quantity of every magnetically sorted T cell population. From each sorted fraction, genomic DNA was isolated and quantified by UV absorbance on a Nanodrop 2000c. Spanning cysteine to phenylalanine, the CDR3 consists of 12 amino acids. The only DNA kept is the CDR3, 36 bases in frame from the first base. The junction carries 9 bases between V and J, which are trimmed by 6 bases and 4 bases respectively. CDR1 and CDR2, per the germline V gene, are MDHEN and SYDVKM.

This clone was seen only a few times. What antigen it recognizes has not been identified. The sample holds no much larger clone one base away, and base qualities are not on file. Additional DNA sequences in this sample encode the identical CDR3. What the research found in general, with its limitations: Pairwise subsampling indicated that sequencing depth was expected to affect the degree of clonotype sharing among donors. Across four donors, 4.5% to 6.5% of naive CD4, 3% to 4% of naive CD8, approximately 2.5% of memory CD4, and 0.3% to 0.45% of memory CD8 clonotypes were shared. Sampling was restricted to blood, and TCR repertoires in tissues likely differ from the TCR repertoires found in blood. Larger estimated clonotype richness was generally found for naive subsets than for memory subsets. Because the study included only a small number of donors, the genetic and exposure-history diversity represented was limited. Rarefaction of sorted-subset datasets indicated incomplete sequencing despite the large sequencing depth. Clonotypes shared by all four sorted-subset donors showed higher generation probabilities than non-shared clonotypes.

Using the deep immunoSEQ assay, TCR CDR3 regions were amplified from genomic DNA by multiplex PCR. Genomic DNA extracted from each cell subset was distributed evenly over all wells of several immunoSEQ 96-well plates, and each plate served as one replicate. For sorted subsets, approximately 200 ng of genomic DNA, equivalent to 25,000 to 35,000 T cell genomes, went into each replicate PCR. Purified libraries were measured with a Qubit 3.0 fluorometer, size-checked on a Bioanalyzer 2100, and measured again with the KAPA Library Quantification kit. A separate single-read 150-cycle Illumina NextSeq 550 flow cell was used to sequence each immunoSEQ 96-well plate. On the authors' methods: The immunoSEQ output contained only junctional sequences without quality scores, so filtering could not match that applied to full-length reads. To assign V/J genes and CDR3, sequences were annotated using PyIR, a Python wrapper for IgBLAST v1.9, with IMGT germline references. Reads were filtered out if the reads had weak V/J assignments (E-value above 1e-6), no CDR3, stop codons, out-of-frame junctions, or ambiguous translated residues. A V3J clonotype was defined by an identical inferred V gene, J gene, and CDR3 amino acid sequence. Percentage overlap between repertoires was computed as shared unique clonotypes divided by the size of the smaller repertoire. Three approaches were used to assess repertoire richness: RTK rarefaction, the Chao1 estimator, and Recon v2.1 estimates of unobserved clonotypes. Generation probabilities were computed with OLGA for all TCRbeta clonotypes obtained by the gDNA method from four donors. As stored in TCRdb, this immuneACCESS dataset retains in-frame rearrangements with V and J assigned. A fraction of the clones does not appear; measured against another copy, unresolved V genes explain less than half of the discrepancy, and the remainder lacks a known reason. V and J calls and clone size follow that table, whereas D and trimming were derived from the DNA. For this sample the table gives about 680,000 clones, of which 55% to 85% were detected only once. Of the sample, 1.5% to 2% falls within the top ten clones.

The V gene is TRBV28 and the J gene is TRBJ1-1; a weak D assignment points to TRBD1 (5 bases agree). The origin of this receptor is a woman aged 30 to 39 in good health. Input material: memory CD4+ T cells sorted from blood. The meaning of the sample's cell subset or site label: CD45RA-negative fraction. Read as DNA, the sequence is TGTGCCAGCAGCCGAGGGACCACTGAAGCTTTCTTT. It encodes CASSRGTTEAFF.